The TCR beta chain described here comes from a study of blood T cell repertoires in COVID-19. The overall study: Sources were T cells, B-cell-depleted T cells, or PBMCs; the material itself was cDNA or gDNA.

Donors of Cohort 3 who recovered were those that had two negative PCRs, clearance, or symptom resolution. Original data processing: The authors estimated nucleated cell counts from reference gene primer amplification. Clones were read by immunoSEQ multiplex PCR, and TCRdb kept only the in-frame ones, dropping some. V and J calls and clone size come straight from that table; D and trimming were deduced from the DNA. The sample holds around 300,000 clones, roughly 90% seen once. V was pared by 4 bases and J by 1 base, with 8 bases of the junction left unmatched. Germline-derived CDR1 and CDR2 are SEHNR and FQNEAQ (reference sequence). This CDR3 contains 19 residues.

The chain is built from TRBV7-9 and TRBJ2-3; 16 positions match TRBD2. The sequence was collected from a woman aged 25 to 39 who had recovered from COVID-19. The sample consisted of PBMCs or T cells enriched from blood (not recorded which). The CDR3 reads CASSSAGTSGRGGTDTQYF. The CDR3 nucleotides read TGTGCCAGCAGCTCCGCCGGGACTAGCGGGAGGGGGGGCACAGATACGCAGTATTTT.